This entry features one TCR beta chain sequence. Its specificity is not known. V was clipped by 5 bases and J by 1 base; unmatched bases: 2. Germline V gives CDR1 MNHEY, CDR2 SVGAGI. The CDR3 length is 14 residues. This specimen comes from a study of cytomegalovirus exposure and HLA in healthy donors. Study conclusions and caveats: For most TCR beta V segments, an earlier analysis put the productive rate at about 87% or about 30% of the time. What was likely a sequencing artifact was a cluster of highly shared sequence variants.

Primers for the PCR totalled 60 Vbeta and 13 Jbeta. Only in-frame clones appear in the TCRdb table, and some are missing; sequencing was by immunoSEQ multiplex PCR. This table holds approximately 160,000 clones, less than 80% found once. V gene TRBV6-5 combines with J gene TRBJ1-5, with 7 nucleotides matching TRBD1. The sample consisted of PBMCs. The TCR was taken from a female donor in good health and CMV-seronegative. The CDR3: CASSGTASNQPQHF. The CDR3 DNA is TGTGCCAGCAGTGGGACAGCCAGCAATCAGCCCCAGCATTTT.